This section outlines one TCR beta chain sequence together with its context. This sample was included in a study of blood T cell repertoires in COVID-19. Study-level background: Samples came from the United States, Italy and Spain, spanning acute and convalescent COVID-19.

Trimming stripped 7 bases from V and 9 bases from J, with 7 bases between. Germline lookup yields CDR1 WNHNN and CDR2 SYGVQD (reference sequence). This CDR3 is 10 amino acids long. How the authors handled the data: Nucleated cell counts were estimated from reference gene primer amplification. The protocol was immunoSEQ multiplex PCR, while the TCRdb copy is restricted to in-frame clones and leaves out a portion. V and J calls and clone size are copied from that table; D and trimming were computed from the DNA. Here the sample spans 200,000 to 300,000 clones, about 80% being singletons. The clonotype was recovered from a woman of 80 years or more with acute or convalescent COVID-19. The chain combines TRBV10-1 with TRBJ2-1; no clear D. Input material: peripheral blood. CDR3 region: CASNRGEQFF. CDR3 sequence (DNA): TGCGCCAGCAATCGAGGTGAGCAGTTCTTC.